This T cell receptor beta chain emerged from a study of blood T cell repertoires in COVID-19. The wider study: COVID-19 samples from acute and convalescent phases originated in the United States, Italy and Spain. T cells, B-cell-depleted T cells, or PBMCs supplied cDNA or gDNA.

From germline, CDR1 is SGHVS and CDR2 FQNEAQ. This CDR3 spans 16 amino acids. The V end lost 6 bases, the J end lost 9 bases, and 21 bases lay between the germline ends. Per the study methods: Cell counts per sample came from amplifying reference gene primers. Only in-frame clones appear in the TCRdb table, and some are missing; sequencing was by immunoSEQ multiplex PCR. Clone size and the V and J calls come from that table; the DNA yielded D and trimming. The sample lists over 100,000 clones, around 88% occurring once. The chain combines TRBV7-8 with TRBJ1-6; D may be TRBD1 (5 bases). The TCR sequence derives from a man aged 50 to 60 with acute or convalescent COVID-19. The sequenced sample was peripheral blood. For the CDR3, the DNA is TGTGCCAGCAGTCCCGGACATCCAGAATCGGGTTCACCCCTCCACTTT. Its protein product is CASSPGHPESGSPLHF.